One and the same sample provided the 9 T cell receptor beta chains below, sequenced in a study of CD8 T cells in Susac syndrome. RNA totalling about 0.45 to 1 ug underwent reverse transcription with random hexamers. MiXCR, applied by TCRdb to the immunoSEQ multiplex PCR reads, yields one record per CDR3 protein. The table records around 190,000 distinct CDR3 sequences, roughly 96% of them present only once. Specimen: CD4+ T cells from PBMCs. These receptors came from a human donor in good health.

This chain joins TRBV3-1 and TRBJ2-3; D ambiguous. Germline CDR1 is LGHDT and CDR2 is YNNKEL (reference sequence). The CDR3 spans 16 residues. Trimming shortened V by 0 bases and J by 3 bases, and 13 bases separated the two germline ends. CDR3 in DNA: TGTGCCAGCAGCCAAGAGTGGGTAGGCGGAACAGATACGCAGTATTTT. This translates into CASSQEWVGGTDTQYF.

The V gene is TRBV20-1, the J gene TRBJ2-3; D possibly corresponds to TRBD1 (5 bases). CDR1 and CDR2 (germline): DFQATT, SNEGSKA (reference sequence). The CDR3 consists of 13 residues. The V gene lost 7 bases and the J gene lost 6 bases, with 17 bases spanning the gap. CDR3 sequence reads: CSVWGDGVDTQYF. CDR3 DNA sequence: TGCAGTGTCTGGGGCGATGGGGTGGATACGCAGTATTTT.

The count of this clonotype is one. The V call is TRBV14, the J call TRBJ2-7; D assignment may be TRBD1 or TRBD2 (5 bases each). Germline V gives CDR1 SGHDN, CDR2 FVKESK. The V gene lost 4 bases and the J gene lost 3 bases, with 7 bases spanning the gap. This CDR3 comprises 12 residues. The CDR3 nucleotides are TGTGCCAGCAGCCTGGGACGCTACGAGCAGTACTTC. This encodes CASSLGRYEQYF.

The gene calls are TRBV10-3 and TRBJ2-7; D might be TRBD2 (6 bases). V was pared by 4 bases and J by 3 bases, with 10 bases between. Germline assignment: CDR1 ENHRY and CDR2 SYGVKD. This CDR3 has 13 residues. The CDR3 bases are TGTGCCATCAGTGTCGTAGCGGACTACGAGCAGTACTTC. This codes for CAISVVADYEQYF.

This clonotype has only one observation. This chain joins TRBV4-3 and TRBJ1-5, with no clear D. The CDR3 length is 15 residues. V dropped 0 bases and J dropped 7 bases, with 13 bases sitting between them. CDR1 and CDR2 from the germline V gene are LGHNA and YSLEER. The CDR3 DNA follows: TGCGCCAGCAGCCAAGATCTAAGGGTTTCACAGCCCCAGCATTTT. As protein: CASSQDLRVSQPQHF.

The rearrangement uses TRBV18 and TRBJ2-7; 10 bases align to TRBD1. The germline CDR1 and CDR2 sequences are KGHSH and LQKENI. The junction had 6 bases not matched to a gene; V was cut back by 4 bases and J by 6 bases. The CDR3 spans 14 residues. CDR3 in amino acids: CASSLSGQGIEQYV. CDR3 bases: TGTGCCAGCTCACTTTCGGGACAGGGGATCGAGCAGTACGTC.

The chain is built from TRBV12-3 or TRBV12-4 and TRBJ2-7; 10 nucleotides agree with TRBD2. This CDR3 comprises 14 residues. J was trimmed by 4 bases and V by 4 bases; bases with no gene match: 4. CDR3 residues: CASSSTSGKYEQYF. The CDR3 bases are TGTGCCAGCAGTTCCACTAGCGGGAAGTACGAGCAGTACTTC.

The gene calls are TRBV4-3 and TRBJ1-2; 7 bases agree with TRBD1. The CDR3 extends over 15 amino acids. In germline, CDR1 is LGHNA, CDR2 YSLEER. The trim removed 0 bases at V and 6 bases at J, leaving 7 bases unmatched. The CDR3 reads CASSQDARQGNGYTF. For the CDR3, the DNA is TGCGCCAGCAGCCAAGATGCCCGACAGGGAAATGGCTACACCTTC.

CDR3 sequence (DNA): TGTGCCAGCAGCGCAAGGGACAGGGGAGCCCTCGAGCAGTACTTC. As protein: CASSARDRGALEQYF. The chain joins TRBV7-2 to TRBJ2-7; 10 bases line up with TRBD1. The CDR3 spans 15 residues. Germline V CDR1 and CDR2: SGHTA, FQGNSA. Losses at the gene ends were 5 bases for V and 6 bases for J; bases not matched to a gene: 10.